The 11 T cell receptor beta chains presented below share a single source sample, sequenced in a study of cytomegalovirus exposure and HLA in healthy donors. It was with 60 Vbeta and 13 Jbeta primers that the PCR ran. Assay: immunoSEQ multiplex PCR; the TCRdb copy retains only in-frame clones and omits some. The table lists about 93,000 clones, approximately 80% of them singletons. The material sequenced was PBMCs. These receptor sequences come from a woman between 40 and 55 years old in good health and CMV-seronegative.

The genes are TRBV19 and TRBJ2-1, with TRBD2 as a possible D gene (6 bases). From germline, CDR1 is LNHDA and CDR2 SQIVND (reference sequence). This CDR3 region has 13 residues. V was shortened by 3 bases and J by 9 bases, with 12 bases between the two germline ends. The CDR3, as DNA: TGTGCCAGTAGTATTCCGGGGGTGGTTGAGCAGTTCTTC. Protein: CASSIPGVVEQFF.

Only a few counts were recorded for this clone. V is TRBV27 and J is TRBJ1-5; the match to TRBD1 covers 10 bases. Unmatched junction bases numbered 7, after V lost 8 bases and J lost 6 bases. Germline-derived CDR1 and CDR2 are MNHEY and SMNVEV (reference sequence). The CDR3 covers 14 residues. The CDR3: CASGDRGGGQPQHF. The CDR3 nucleotides are TGTGCCAGCGGGGACAGGGGTGGAGGTCAGCCCCAGCATTTT.

The rearrangement links TRBV15 to TRBJ1-1; 9 nucleotides align to TRBD1. The CDR3 extends over 16 amino acids. Germline CDR1 reads LNHNV; CDR2 reads YYDKDF (reference sequence). J gave up 3 bases and V 3 bases, and 8 bases lay outside the gene matches. The CDR3 DNA follows: TGTGCCACCAGCAGTCCCGGGACAGGGACCCACACTGAAGCTTTCTTT. This gives the protein CATSSPGTGTHTEAFF.

The chain recombines TRBV5-5 with TRBJ2-2; perhaps TRBD2 as D (5 bases). The CDR3 has 14 residues. Germline loops: CDR1 SGHKS, CDR2 YYEKEE (reference sequence). V dropped 6 bases and J dropped 1 base, with 10 bases sitting between them. Written as DNA, the CDR3 is TGTGCCAGCAAAATCGGAGGGAACACCGGGGAGCTGTTTTTT. Its translation is CASKIGGNTGELFF.

This CDR3 is CASSPVIAGTNEQYF. The CDR3 DNA sequence: TGTGCCAGCTCACCAGTGATAGCGGGAACGAACGAGCAGTACTTC. The rearrangement uses TRBV18 and TRBJ2-7; 8 positions match TRBD2. The CDR3 totals 15 residues. Germline lookup yields CDR1 KGHSH and CDR2 LQKENI. V trimming: 2 bases; J trimming: 5 bases; junction bases outside the gene matches: 8.

The gene calls are TRBV5-1 and TRBJ2-2, with D possibly being TRBD1 (6 bases). The V end was cut by 0 bases, the J end by 6 bases, with 12 bases between. Per germline, CDR1 SGHRS and CDR2 YFSETQ. The CDR3 totals 15 residues. The CDR3 sequence is CASSLAGTPPGELFF. The CDR3, as DNA: TGCGCCAGCAGCTTGGCCGGGACACCGCCCGGGGAGCTGTTTTTT.

This sequence joins TRBV7-9 and TRBJ1-1, with 9 bases lining up with TRBD1. The CDR3 is 14 amino acids. V was clipped by 6 bases and J by 0 bases; unmatched bases: 2. Germline values: CDR1 SEHNR, CDR2 FQNEAQ (reference sequence). For the CDR3, the DNA is TGTGCCAGCAGTCGGACAGGGGTGAACACTGAAGCTTTCTTT. This gives the protein CASSRTGVNTEAFF.

The chain combines TRBV4-3 with TRBJ1-2, with 11 bases lining up with TRBD1. The CDR3 length is 14 residues. Unmatched junction bases numbered 1, after V lost 3 bases and J lost 4 bases. CDR1 and CDR2 (germline): LGHNA, YSLEER. The CDR3 sequence: CASSHGTGGYGYTF. Written as DNA, the CDR3 is TGCGCCAGCAGCCACGGGACAGGGGGCTATGGCTACACCTTC.

This rearrangement joins TRBV7-2 to TRBJ1-1, with 12 bases that match TRBD1. This CDR3 is built from 15 residues. The V gene end was trimmed by 1 base and the J gene end by 8 bases; junction bases not matched to a gene: 5. Germline assignment: CDR1 SGHTA and CDR2 FQGNSA. The CDR3 sequence: CASSLGLGQGAEAFF. CDR3 sequence (DNA): TGTGCCAGCAGCTTAGGCCTGGGACAGGGGGCCGAAGCTTTCTTT.

This clone was seen a single time. V is TRBV7-2 and J is TRBJ2-5, with 8 bases that match TRBD2. The CDR3 has 18 amino acids. The V and J ends lost 1 base and 2 bases, in that order; junction bases with no gene match: 12. In germline, CDR1 is SGHTA, CDR2 FQGNSA. For the CDR3, the DNA is TGTGCCAGCAGCTTAGGGCCTAGCGGGCCTACGGTACAAGAGACCCAGTACTTC. Encoded protein: CASSLGPSGPTVQETQYF.

The chain couples TRBV27 to TRBJ1-3, with TRBD1 matching over 9 bases. V lost 6 bases and J lost 3; bases outside the gene matches: 6. Germline V gene lookup returns CDR1 MNHEY and CDR2 SMNVEV (reference sequence). The CDR3 length is 15 residues. The CDR3: CASREQGALGNTIYF. DNA for the CDR3: TGTGCCAGCAGGGAACAGGGGGCGCTTGGAAACACCATATATTTT.